This T cell receptor beta chain was identified during a study of technical replicates of blood from several donors. The V end lost 5 bases, the J end lost 4 bases, and 15 bases lay between the germline ends. The CDR3 has 15 residues. Germline V CDR1 and CDR2: SEHNR, FQNEAQ (reference sequence). The table came from immunoSEQ multiplex PCR; TCRdb's copy has only in-frame clones and leaves some out. Found here are about 74,000 clones, approximately 80% of them singletons; the top ten hold roughly 3.7%. The TCR was taken from a human donor in good health. Some clones in this sample may be carry-over from other donors' samples. The sequencing input was PBMCs. V gene TRBV7-9 combines with J gene TRBJ2-1; maybe TRBD2 (6 bases). The CDR3 region is CASSVRGIIYNEQFF. CDR3 in DNA: TGTGCCAGCAGCGTTCGCGGGATTATTTACAATGAGCAGTTCTTC.